This entry concerns a single TCR beta chain. Its antigen remains unidentified. These data are taken from a study of graft-versus-host responses after intestinal transplantation. Study-wide context: Recipients received multivisceral, liver-intestinal, or isolated intestinal transplants. Anti-thymocyte globulin induction, then tacrolimus and steroids for about three years, went to all recipients.

The method was immunoSEQ multiplex PCR; TCRdb's version includes in-frame clones alone and lacks a portion of them. This sample yields 90,000 to 120,000 clones, of which roughly 87% are seen a single time; about 0.7% belongs to the top ten. The V segment lost 5 bases and the J segment 3 bases; nucleotides outside the gene matches: 0. CDR3 length equals 12 residues. CDR1 is LNHDA and CDR2 is SQIVND in the germline V gene (reference sequence). This sequence originates from a human donor who was the organ donor for an intestinal transplant. This sequence joins TRBV19 and TRBJ1-1, with TRBD1 matching over 7 bases. The sequenced sample was unstimulated CD4+ T cells sorted from spleen or lymph node cells, obtained before transplant. The CDR3 DNA reads TGTGCCAGTAGTGACAGGGACACTGAAGCTTTCTTT. Amino acids: CASSDRDTEAFF.